This T cell receptor beta chain was obtained from a study of control samples from healthy donors and cancer patients. The CDR3 contains 12 residues. Trimming took 5 bases from V and 4 from J, leaving 9 bases between them. Germline V gives CDR1 MNHEY, CDR2 SVGAGI. TCRdb keeps only in-frame clones here, not all; method: immunoSEQ multiplex PCR. Here the sample spans 61,000 or so clones, roughly 90% being singletons. The chain uses TRBV6-5 and TRBJ2-7; no clear D. Sequenced input: PBMCs. This TCR came from a man between 60 and 75 years old with colorectal cancer. The CDR3: CASSQTQYEQYF. The DNA for the CDR3 is TGTGCCAGCAGTCAGACACAGTACGAGCAGTACTTC.